Shown below are 7 T cell receptor beta chains from a single sample sequenced in a study of CD8 T cells in Susac syndrome. After extraction with the RNeasy kit, 0.5 to 1 ug of the RNA was reverse transcribed using random hexamers. TCRdb called the immunoSEQ multiplex PCR reads again in MiXCR, with one record for every CDR3 protein. The sample yields some 120,000 distinct CDR3 sequences, around 94% seen once. Source material: CD4+ T cells from PBMCs. The receptors here all came from a human donor with multiple sclerosis.

This chain uses TRBV7-2 with TRBJ2-2; D gene unclear. Trimming left V 6 bases short and J 7 bases short, with 9 bases between. Germline V lookup: CDR1 SGHTA, CDR2 FQGNSA. The CDR3 consists of 12 residues. CDR3 loop: CASRFRVGELFF. The CDR3 bases are TGTGCCAGCAGATTTAGGGTCGGGGAGCTGTTTTTT.

This chain links TRBV19 with TRBJ1-2; 7 positions match TRBD1. With 3 bases clipped from V and 7 bases from J, the junction kept 8 bases outside the gene matches. This CDR3 contains 14 residues. The germline V gene has CDR1 LNHDA and CDR2 SQIVND (reference sequence). CDR3 DNA sequence: TGTGCCAGTAGTATTCGGGACAGAGACAGTGGCTACACCTTC. It translates to CASSIRDRDSGYTF.

The chain links TRBV30 to TRBJ1-1, with D unclear. The V and J ends lost 2 bases and 2 bases respectively, with 9 bases between them. The V gene's germline CDR1 is GTSNPN and CDR2 SVGIG (reference sequence). The CDR3 runs to 13 residues. The CDR3 coding sequence is TGTGCCTGGAGTAAACAGAGAAACACTGAAGCTTTCTTT. Encoded protein: CAWSKQRNTEAFF.

The sample holds one count of this clonotype. Here the CDR3 reads CASSLLSGDYGYTF. The CDR3, as DNA: TGTGCCAGCAGCTTATTGTCAGGGGACTATGGCTACACCTTC. The chain carries TRBV5-6 and TRBJ1-2, with a tentative D call TRBD1 (6 bases). The CDR3 is 14 residues long. V was pared by 2 bases and J by 3 bases, with 11 bases between. Germline-derived CDR1 and CDR2 are SGHDT and YYEEEE. Looking up the rest from reference TRBV5-6 and TRBJ1-2 gives the full variable domain: DAGVTQSPTHLIKTRGQQVTLRCSPKSGHDTVSWYQQALGQGPQFIFQYYEEEERQRGNFPDRFSGHQFPNYSSELNVNALLLGDSALYLCASSLLSGDYGYTFGSGTRLTVV.

The rearrangement uses TRBV19 and TRBJ1-2; D gene ambiguous. The CDR3 extends over 14 amino acids. V was trimmed by 3 bases and J by 7 bases, leaving 15 bases between them. Germline V gene data show CDR1 as LNHDA and CDR2 as SQIVND (reference sequence). Here the CDR3 reads CASSIVFWNGGYTF. In nucleotides, the CDR3 is TGTGCCAGTAGTATCGTGTTTTGGAACGGTGGCTACACCTTC.

The V call is TRBV6-5, the J call TRBJ2-6; D is possibly TRBD2 (5 bases). V was cut by 0 bases and J by 0 bases, with 9 bases left in between. Germline CDR1 MNHEY, CDR2 SVGAGI. The CDR3 runs to 17 residues. The DNA of the CDR3 is TGTGCCAGCAGTTACTCGGAGGCCTACTCTGGGGCCAACGTCCTGACTTTC. Protein sequence: CASSYSEAYSGANVLTF.

This clonotype came up once. The V call is TRBV10-3, the J call TRBJ2-3; TRBD2 is a possible D gene (6 bases). The ends were cut back, 4 bases at V and 1 base at J, with 15 bases in the middle. In germline, CDR1 is ENHRY, CDR2 SYGVKD. The CDR3 is made up of 16 amino acids. CDR3 amino acids: CAISGWRERGTDTQYF. The CDR3 region has the DNA TGTGCCATCAGTGGTTGGCGGGAAAGGGGCACAGATACGCAGTATTTT.